This entry lists 4 T cell receptor beta chains sequenced from one sample in a study of cytomegalovirus exposure and HLA in healthy donors. PCR used 60 Vbeta primers and 13 Jbeta primers. Sequencing was performed with immunoSEQ multiplex PCR; in TCRdb, only in-frame clones are kept and a portion is missing. There are 130,000 or so clones in the sample; more than 65% occur only once, and roughly 5.8% lies in the top ten. The sequenced material came from PBMCs. These receptor sequences come from a man between 18 and 29 years old in good health and CMV-seropositive.

The chain is built from TRBV9 and TRBJ1-5; 8 bases are shared with TRBD1. CDR3 length: 14 amino acids. The V gene's germline CDR1 is SGDLS and CDR2 YYNGEE. J lost 8 bases, V lost 0 bases, and 4 bases had no gene match. The CDR3 is CASSVAGGREPQHF. The CDR3 DNA follows: TGTGCCAGCAGCGTAGCAGGGGGCCGGGAGCCCCAGCATTTT.

The rearrangement uses TRBV6-1 and TRBJ2-7; 7 positions agree with TRBD1. Germline trimming cut 6 bases from V and 3 bases from J; bases unmatched to any gene: 11. Looked up from germline, CDR1 is MNHNS and CDR2 is SASEGT. The CDR3 length is 15 residues. Here the CDR3 DNA reads TGTGCCAGCAGCGTATGGACAGGCGCAAACTACGAGCAGTACTTC. Protein sequence: CASSVWTGANYEQYF.

In this sample, this clone turned up once. This chain uses TRBV5-1 with TRBJ2-7; 11 positions match TRBD2. The length of the CDR3 is 15 residues. V dropped 4 bases and J dropped 5; count of bases not matched to a gene: 8. Germline V gene lookup returns CDR1 SGHRS and CDR2 YFSETQ. The CDR3 here is CASSKLLAGVDEQYF. DNA for the CDR3: TGCGCCAGCAGCAAACTACTAGCGGGAGTCGACGAGCAGTACTTC.

The J gene is TRBJ2-7, the V gene TRBV7-8; possible D gene TRBD2, 6 bases. The germline V gene encodes CDR1 SGHVS and CDR2 FQNEAQ. V lost 3 bases to trimming and J lost 7 bases, with 16 bases between them. There are 14 residues in the CDR3. Here the CDR3 DNA reads TGTGCCAGCAGCTTGGCACTAGCCGTGAGGGAGCAGTACTTC. Residues: CASSLALAVREQYF.